Listed below are T cell receptor beta chains from one sample, sequenced in a study of OX40 agonist ivuxolimab in advanced cancers. Profiled with immunoSEQ multiplex PCR; TCRdb holds only in-frame clones, not every one. Among about 51,000 clones, around 82% were seen once, and the ten largest hold less than 4%. The starting material was CD4+ or CD8+ T cells sorted from blood, obtained in a trial of the OX40 agonist ivuxolimab. The receptor set was obtained from an adult with an advanced solid tumor such as melanoma, head and neck, liver or kidney cancer. The CDR3 runs from the conserved cysteine through the conserved F or W. D genes are given only for firm matches. Only some rows state a clone size, as once, few, many or a class for expanded clones.

cdr3_nt: TGTGCTAGTGTCCTACACCGGGGGACCCAGTACTTC
cdr3_aa: CASVLHRGTQYF
v_call: TRBV12-5
d_call: .
cdr3_length: 12
clone_size: .
j_call: TRBJ2-5

cdr3_nt: TGTGCCAGCAGCCCGAACCCCGGGGTTAACAATGAGCAGTTCTTC
cdr3_aa: CASSPNPGVNNEQFF
v_call: TRBV7-7
d_call: .
cdr3_length: 15
clone_size: .
j_call: TRBJ2-1

cdr3_nt: TGTGCCAGCAGAAAGACTAACTATGGCTACACCTTC
cdr3_aa: CASRKTNYGYTF
v_call: TRBV6-5
d_call: .
cdr3_length: 12
clone_size: .
j_call: TRBJ1-2

cdr3_nt: TGTGCCAGCAGTGTGCAGGGCGGCTACGAGCAGTACTTC
cdr3_aa: CASSVQGGYEQYF
v_call: TRBV2
d_call: .
cdr3_length: 13
clone_size: .
j_call: TRBJ2-7

cdr3_nt: TGTGCCAGCAGCCAGCCCCTCCCCGGGACCACCACCGGGGAGCTGTTTTTT
cdr3_aa: CASSQPLPGTTTGELFF
v_call: TRBV5-4
d_call: .
cdr3_length: 17
clone_size: .
j_call: TRBJ2-2

cdr3_nt: TGTGCCAGCAGCTTTGTTGCCTTCGCCAACGTCCTGACTTTC
cdr3_aa: CASSFVAFANVLTF
v_call: TRBV7-9
d_call: .
cdr3_length: 14
clone_size: .
j_call: TRBJ2-6

cdr3_nt: TGTGCCAGCACAGGGGCCGACAGGGGCTACACCTTC
cdr3_aa: CASTGADRGYTF
v_call: TRBV7-2
d_call: .
cdr3_length: 12
clone_size: once
j_call: TRBJ1-2

cdr3_nt: TGTGCCAGCAGCTCGTCCTCTGGAAACACCATATATTTT
cdr3_aa: CASSSSSGNTIYF
v_call: TRBV7-2
d_call: .
cdr3_length: 13
clone_size: .
j_call: TRBJ1-3

cdr3_nt: TGTGCCAGCAGCTTAGAATCCGCCAACAATCAGCCCCAGCATTTT
cdr3_aa: CASSLESANNQPQHF
v_call: TRBV7-2
d_call: .
cdr3_length: 15
clone_size: .
j_call: TRBJ1-5

cdr3_nt: TGTGCCAGCAGCCCAGAGGAAGGAACTCAGCCCCAGCATTTT
cdr3_aa: CASSPEEGTQPQHF
v_call: TRBV4-2
d_call: .
cdr3_length: 14
clone_size: once
j_call: TRBJ1-5

cdr3_nt: TGTGCCAGCAGCCAAGATTCGGGAGTTCTCACCGGGGAGCTGTTTTTT
cdr3_aa: CASSQDSGVLTGELFF
v_call: TRBV4-2
d_call: .
cdr3_length: 16
clone_size: .
j_call: TRBJ2-2

cdr3_nt: TGTGCCAGCAGCCCTAGGGTTTCCAGCTACAATGAGCAGTTCTTC
cdr3_aa: CASSPRVSSYNEQFF
v_call: TRBV7-3
d_call: .
cdr3_length: 15
clone_size: .
j_call: TRBJ2-1

cdr3_nt: TGCGCCAGCAGCTTCAGACAGGGGGCTTACAATGAGCAGTTCTTC
cdr3_aa: CASSFRQGAYNEQFF
v_call: TRBV4-3
d_call: TRBD1
cdr3_length: 15
clone_size: .
j_call: TRBJ2-1

cdr3_nt: TGTGCCAGCAGCTTCCCAGCCGCCAAGAGGGCGGATGAGCAGTTCTTC
cdr3_aa: CASSFPAAKRADEQFF
v_call: TRBV5-8
d_call: .
cdr3_length: 16
clone_size: once
j_call: TRBJ2-1

cdr3_nt: TGTGCCAGCAGTGGTAGCGGGGGGATAACGGAGACCCAGTACTTC
cdr3_aa: CASSGSGGITETQYF
v_call: TRBV11-3
d_call: TRBD2
cdr3_length: 15
clone_size: .
j_call: TRBJ2-5

cdr3_nt: TGTGCCAGCAGCTGGGGGGTAGGTGGACCGCGCTCTGGGGCCAACGTCCTGACTTTC
cdr3_aa: CASSWGVGGPRSGANVLTF
v_call: TRBV5-6
d_call: .
cdr3_length: 19
clone_size: .
j_call: TRBJ2-6

cdr3_nt: TGTGCCAGCAGCTTGTACGGCTATGGCTACACCTTC
cdr3_aa: CASSLYGYGYTF
v_call: TRBV5-4
d_call: .
cdr3_length: 12
clone_size: once
j_call: TRBJ1-2

cdr3_nt: TGTGCCAGCAGCCTAACAGGGGTTTACACCATATATTTT
cdr3_aa: CASSLTGVYTIYF
v_call: TRBV5-6
d_call: TRBD1
cdr3_length: 13
clone_size: .
j_call: TRBJ1-3

cdr3_nt: TGTGCCAGCAGCCGCAAGACAGGGACCGGGGAGCTGTTTTTT
cdr3_aa: CASSRKTGTGELFF
v_call: TRBV9
d_call: TRBD1
cdr3_length: 14
clone_size: .
j_call: TRBJ2-2

cdr3_nt: TGTGCCAGCAGCGCGGGACTAGCGGGGGGCCCTAATGAGCGAGAGACCCAGTACTTC
cdr3_aa: CASSAGLAGGPNERETQYF
v_call: TRBV6-4
d_call: TRBD2
cdr3_length: 19
clone_size: once
j_call: TRBJ2-5

cdr3_nt: TGTGCCAGCAGCTTAGATTGGGCCCGCGGGGGCAGTTACGAGCAGTACTTC
cdr3_aa: CASSLDWARGGSYEQYF
v_call: TRBV11-3
d_call: .
cdr3_length: 17
clone_size: .
j_call: TRBJ2-7

cdr3_nt: TGCGCCAGCAGCCGTAGCCAGGGGGATTACGAGCAGTACTTC
cdr3_aa: CASSRSQGDYEQYF
v_call: TRBV4-3
d_call: TRBD1
cdr3_length: 14
clone_size: .
j_call: TRBJ2-7

cdr3_nt: TGTGCCAGTAGTATAGAGGGGTCCTACGAGCAGTACTTC
cdr3_aa: CASSIEGSYEQYF
v_call: TRBV19
d_call: .
cdr3_length: 13
clone_size: few
j_call: TRBJ2-7

cdr3_nt: TGTGCCAGCAGCTTAGCGCGTGGGACAGCGAATTCACCCCTCCACTTT
cdr3_aa: CASSLARGTANSPLHF
v_call: TRBV7-9
d_call: TRBD1
cdr3_length: 16
clone_size: .
j_call: TRBJ1-6

cdr3_nt: TGTGCCAGCAGCTTAATGTCAGCCGCAACTAATGAAAAACTGTTTTTT
cdr3_aa: CASSLMSAATNEKLFF
v_call: TRBV7-6
d_call: .
cdr3_length: 16
clone_size: .
j_call: TRBJ1-4

cdr3_nt: TGTGCCAGCAGCTTAGCCAGGGGTAATGAAAAACTGTTTTTT
cdr3_aa: CASSLARGNEKLFF
v_call: TRBV7-2
d_call: .
cdr3_length: 14
clone_size: .
j_call: TRBJ1-4

cdr3_nt: TGTGCCAGCAGTGTCGGGGGGCTAGGCGAAAAACTGTTTTTT
cdr3_aa: CASSVGGLGEKLFF
v_call: TRBV2
d_call: .
cdr3_length: 14
clone_size: .
j_call: TRBJ1-4

cdr3_nt: TGTGCCAGCACCGTTACGGGGGCAGCCAATAATTCACCCCTCCACTTT
cdr3_aa: CASTVTGAANNSPLHF
v_call: TRBV28
d_call: .
cdr3_length: 16
clone_size: .
j_call: TRBJ1-6